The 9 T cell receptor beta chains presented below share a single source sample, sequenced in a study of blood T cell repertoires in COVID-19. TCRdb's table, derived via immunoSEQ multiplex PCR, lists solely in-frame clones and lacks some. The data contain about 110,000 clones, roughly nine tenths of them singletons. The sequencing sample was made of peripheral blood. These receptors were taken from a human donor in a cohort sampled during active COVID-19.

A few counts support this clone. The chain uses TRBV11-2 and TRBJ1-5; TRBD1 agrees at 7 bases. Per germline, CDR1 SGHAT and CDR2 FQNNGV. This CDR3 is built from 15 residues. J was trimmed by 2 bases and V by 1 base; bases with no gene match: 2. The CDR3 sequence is CASSLAGTGNQPQHF. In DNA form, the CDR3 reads TGTGCCAGCAGCTTAGCCGGGACAGGCAATCAGCCCCAGCATTTT.

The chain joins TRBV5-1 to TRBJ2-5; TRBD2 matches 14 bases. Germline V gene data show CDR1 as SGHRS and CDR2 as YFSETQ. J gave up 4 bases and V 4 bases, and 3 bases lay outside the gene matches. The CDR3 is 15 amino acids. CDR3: CASSGGLAGAETQYF. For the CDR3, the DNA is TGCGCCAGCAGCGGGGGACTAGCGGGAGCAGAGACCCAGTACTTC.

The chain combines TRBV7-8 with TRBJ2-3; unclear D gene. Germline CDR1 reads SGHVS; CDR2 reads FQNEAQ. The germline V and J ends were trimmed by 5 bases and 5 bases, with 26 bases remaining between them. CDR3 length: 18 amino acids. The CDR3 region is CASSRRTIVVAPGDTQYF. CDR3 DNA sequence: TGTGCCAGCAGCCGTAGAACCATAGTTGTCGCCCCGGGAGATACGCAGTATTTT.

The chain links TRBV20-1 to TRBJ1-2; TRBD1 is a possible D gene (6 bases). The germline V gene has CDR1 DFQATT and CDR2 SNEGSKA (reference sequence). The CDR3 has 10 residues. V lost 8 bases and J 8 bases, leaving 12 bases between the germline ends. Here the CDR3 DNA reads TGCAGTTTGACAGGTATCGGCTACACCTTC. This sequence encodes CSLTGIGYTF.

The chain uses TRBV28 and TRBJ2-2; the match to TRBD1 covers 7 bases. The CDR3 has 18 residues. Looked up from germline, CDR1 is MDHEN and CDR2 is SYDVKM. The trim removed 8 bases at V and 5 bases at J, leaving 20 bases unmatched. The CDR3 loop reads CASLGPQQGFDLTGELFF. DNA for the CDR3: TGTGCCAGCCTAGGTCCCCAACAGGGGTTCGATTTGACCGGGGAGCTGTTTTTT.

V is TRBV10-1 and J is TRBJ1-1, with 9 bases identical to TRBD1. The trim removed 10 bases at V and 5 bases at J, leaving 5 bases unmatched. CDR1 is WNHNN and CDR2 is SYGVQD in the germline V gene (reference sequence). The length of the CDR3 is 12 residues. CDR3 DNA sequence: TGCGCCAACCCCGACAGGGGGACTGAAGCTTTCTTT. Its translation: CANPDRGTEAFF.

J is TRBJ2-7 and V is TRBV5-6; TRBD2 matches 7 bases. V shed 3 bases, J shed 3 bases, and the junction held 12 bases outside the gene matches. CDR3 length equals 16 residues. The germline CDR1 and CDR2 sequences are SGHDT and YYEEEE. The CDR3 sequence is CASSSRSAGKDYEQYF. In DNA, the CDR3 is TGTGCCAGCAGCTCGCGGTCAGCGGGAAAGGACTACGAGCAGTACTTC.

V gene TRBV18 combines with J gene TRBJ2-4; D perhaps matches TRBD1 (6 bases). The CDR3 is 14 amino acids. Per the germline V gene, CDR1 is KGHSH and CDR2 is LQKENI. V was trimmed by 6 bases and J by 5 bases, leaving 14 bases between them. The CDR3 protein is CASSPDSNQNIQYF. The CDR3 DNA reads TGTGCCAGCTCGCCGGACAGTAATCAAAACATTCAGTACTTC.

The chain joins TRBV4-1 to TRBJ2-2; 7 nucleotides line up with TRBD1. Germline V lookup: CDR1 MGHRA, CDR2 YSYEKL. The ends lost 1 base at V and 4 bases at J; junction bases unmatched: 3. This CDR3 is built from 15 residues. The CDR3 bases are TGCGCCAGCAGCCAAGCGGGACAGCCCACCGGGGAGCTGTTTTTT. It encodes CASSQAGQPTGELFF.